The 18 T cell receptor beta chains below were found in one sample sequenced in a study of blood T cell repertoires in COVID-19. This table comes from immunoSEQ multiplex PCR, and its TCRdb copy is limited to in-frame clones, with some not included. Among some 150,000 clones, around 90% were seen once, and the ten largest hold about 5.6%. Sequencing was done on a sample of peripheral blood. These receptors all come from a human donor in a cohort sampled during active COVID-19.

This clone was seen a single time. The rearrangement joins TRBV15 to TRBJ1-3; D possibly corresponds to TRBD1 (6 bases). The V end was cut by 3 bases, the J end by 0 bases, with 9 bases between. CDR3 length equals 15 residues. Germline CDR1 and CDR2: LNHNV and YYDKDF (reference sequence). In DNA form, the CDR3 reads TGTGCCACCAGCAGGGGCAGGGGCTCTGGAAACACCATATATTTT. This codes for CATSRGRGSGNTIYF.

The J gene is TRBJ1-4, the V gene TRBV9; D may be TRBD1 (6 bases). V gave up 0 bases and J gave up 4 bases, with 7 bases separating them. Germline CDR1 reads SGDLS; CDR2 reads YYNGEE. CDR3 length equals 14 residues. The CDR3 bases are TGTGCCAGCAGCGTAGGACAGGTTAATGAAAAACTGTTTTTT. Encoded protein: CASSVGQVNEKLFF.

CDR3 loop: CATTPDRGGLYEQYF. In nucleotides, the CDR3 is TGTGCCACCACCCCTGACCGGGGGGGCCTATACGAGCAGTACTTC. The chain joins TRBV15 to TRBJ2-7; 8 bases fit TRBD2. V shed 7 bases and J 4 bases; nucleotides not matched to a gene: 12. Looked up from germline, CDR1 is LNHNV and CDR2 is YYDKDF (reference sequence). The CDR3 has 15 residues.

V is TRBV6-6 and J is TRBJ2-5, with 8 positions matching TRBD1. The junction had 2 bases not matched to a gene; V was cut back by 0 bases and J by 2 bases. Germline CDR1 MNHNY, CDR2 SVGAGI (reference sequence). This CDR3 is 15 amino acids long. CDR3 region: CASSYSGQDQETQYF. The CDR3 DNA reads TGTGCCAGCAGTTACTCGGGACAGGATCAAGAGACCCAGTACTTC.

The CDR3 protein is CASSQASGGSYEQYF. The CDR3 coding sequence is TGTGCCAGCAGCCAAGCTAGCGGGGGGTCCTACGAGCAGTACTTC. The chain recombines TRBV7-2 with TRBJ2-7; TRBD2 aligns across 11 bases. CDR1 is SGHTA and CDR2 is FQGNSA in the germline V gene. V trimming: 5 bases; J trimming: 1 base; junction bases outside the gene matches: 4. The length of the CDR3 is 15 residues.

The rearrangement uses TRBV18 and TRBJ2-7, with 7 bases identical to TRBD1. The CDR3 spans 14 residues. Germline CDR1 reads KGHSH; CDR2 reads LQKENI. Trimming cost V 3 bases and J 2 bases; bases outside gene matches: 4. The CDR3 DNA reads as TGTGCCAGCTCACCTAGGGACAGAGCCTACGAGCAGTACTTC. Translating gives CASSPRDRAYEQYF.

The CDR3 DNA is TGTGCCAGCAGCCCTAGAGGGACACAGTATGGCTACACCTTC. Translated: CASSPRGTQYGYTF. The chain couples TRBV7-9 to TRBJ1-2, with a possible D match to TRBD1 (6 bases). The V gene lost 5 bases and the J gene lost 5 bases, with 15 bases spanning the gap. There are 14 residues in the CDR3. CDR1 is SEHNR, CDR2 FQNEAQ, per germline (reference sequence).

A few counts support this clone. This chain connects TRBV19 to TRBJ1-5; possibly TRBD1 for D (6 bases). The V end lost 3 bases, the J end lost 6 bases, and 18 bases lay between the germline ends. CDR3 length equals 16 residues. Germline V gives CDR1 LNHDA, CDR2 SQIVND (reference sequence). The CDR3 sequence: CASSIHRVGRGQPQHF. Written as DNA, the CDR3 is TGTGCCAGTAGTATTCACAGGGTAGGAAGGGGTCAGCCCCAGCATTTT.

The chain couples TRBV18 to TRBJ1-6; 7 bases agree with TRBD1. The V gene's germline CDR1 is KGHSH and CDR2 LQKENI. This CDR3 is built from 14 residues. The V gene end was trimmed by 3 bases and the J gene end by 7 bases; junction bases not matched to a gene: 3. CDR3 DNA: TGTGCCAGCTCACCGGACAGGATGAATTCACCCCTCCACTTT. Translation: CASSPDRMNSPLHF. Combining the CDR3 with reference TRBV18 and TRBJ1-6 gives the whole variable domain NAGVMQNPRHLVRRRGQEARLRCSPMKGHSHVYWYRQLPEEGLKFMVYLQKENIIDESGMPKERFSAEFPKEGPSILRIQQVVRGDSAAYFCASSPDRMNSPLHFGNGTRLTVT.

The rearrangement uses TRBV30 and TRBJ2-6; 7 bases are shared with TRBD2. CDR3 length: 15 amino acids. CDR1 is GTSNPN and CDR2 is SVGIG in the germline V gene (reference sequence). The V and J ends lost 0 bases and 2 bases, in that order; junction bases with no gene match: 1. CDR3 nucleotides: TGTGCCTGGAGTGTACGGGGGGCTGGGGCCAACGTCCTGACTTTC. It encodes CAWSVRGAGANVLTF.

This clone was seen more than once but under ten times. The genes are TRBV10-3 and TRBJ2-7; TRBD2 matches 7 bases. The CDR3 covers 14 residues. Germline CDR1 reads ENHRY; CDR2 reads SYGVKD. V shed 2 bases, J shed 6 bases, and the junction held 7 bases outside the gene matches. This chain's CDR3 is CAISERAGEAEQYF. CDR3 nucleotide sequence: TGTGCCATCAGTGAGAGGGCGGGGGAGGCCGAGCAGTACTTC.

The chain recombines TRBV5-1 with TRBJ2-1; D remains unclear. The CDR3 contains 13 residues. V gave up 5 bases and J gave up 10 bases, with 16 bases separating them. Looked up from germline, CDR1 is SGHRS and CDR2 is YFSETQ. This chain's CDR3 is CASRRAPETEQFF. The CDR3 region has the DNA TGCGCCAGCAGGAGAGCCCCGGAGACGGAGCAGTTCTTC. Full variable domain (outside the CDR3, taken from reference TRBV5-1 and TRBJ2-1): KAGVTQTPRYLIKTRGQQVTLSCSPISGHRSVSWYQQTPGQGLQFLFEYFSETQRNKGNFPGRFSGRQFSNSRSEMNVSTLELGDSALYLCASRRAPETEQFFGPGTRLTVL.

The chain combines TRBV7-9 with TRBJ2-2; TRBD2 is a possible D gene (6 bases). Germline CDR1 is SEHNR and CDR2 is FQNEAQ (reference sequence). CDR3 length equals 16 residues. V shed 3 bases and J shed 3 bases, with 14 bases lying between them. In DNA form, the CDR3 reads TGTGCCAGCAGCTTGGACTACCCGATCTACACCGGGGAGCTGTTTTTT. Protein sequence: CASSLDYPIYTGELFF.

V is TRBV28 and J is TRBJ2-7; 12 bases agree with TRBD2. The CDR3 runs 14 residues. CDR1 and CDR2 (germline): MDHEN, SYDVKM. V trimming: 6 bases; J trimming: 4 bases; junction bases outside the gene matches: 4. The CDR3 bases are TGTGCCAGCAGCGGGACTAGCGGGTGGTACGAGCAGTACTTC. It translates to CASSGTSGWYEQYF.

The chain combines TRBV7-6 with TRBJ1-4; D not certain. This CDR3 spans 15 amino acids. Trimming stripped 5 bases from V and 6 bases from J, with 16 bases between. Germline V gene data show CDR1 as SGHVS and CDR2 as FNYEAQ. The CDR3 here is CASSPAGSPYEKLFF. Here the CDR3 DNA reads TGTGCCAGCAGCCCAGCGGGAAGTCCATATGAAAAACTGTTTTTT.

The chain links TRBV10-3 to TRBJ1-2, with a possible D match to TRBD1 (5 bases). Deletions cut 0 bases from V and 1 base from J, with 15 bases between. Germline-derived CDR1 and CDR2 are ENHRY and SYGVKD. CDR3 length: 17 residues. The CDR3 is CAISESEGIRVNYGYTF. The CDR3 DNA is TGTGCCATCAGTGAGTCGGAGGGGATCAGAGTTAACTATGGCTACACCTTC.

The rearrangement uses TRBV28 and TRBJ1-6; D unresolved. The CDR3 sequence is 18 residues long. Germline CDR1 MDHEN, CDR2 SYDVKM. The V gene lost 5 bases and the J gene lost 1 base, with 18 bases spanning the gap. The CDR3 DNA is TGTGCCAGCAGTCTCTCCGGGGAGGGAGGGTCCTATAATTCACCCCTCCACTTT. It codes for CASSLSGEGGSYNSPLHF.

The chain employs TRBV6-5 and TRBJ1-1; D might be TRBD1 (5 bases). From germline, CDR1 is MNHEY and CDR2 SVGAGI. Trimming left V 6 bases short and J 0 bases short, with 8 bases between. The CDR3 contains 13 residues. This CDR3 reads CASRPGMNTEAFF. DNA of the CDR3: TGTGCCAGCAGGCCAGGGATGAACACTGAAGCTTTCTTT.